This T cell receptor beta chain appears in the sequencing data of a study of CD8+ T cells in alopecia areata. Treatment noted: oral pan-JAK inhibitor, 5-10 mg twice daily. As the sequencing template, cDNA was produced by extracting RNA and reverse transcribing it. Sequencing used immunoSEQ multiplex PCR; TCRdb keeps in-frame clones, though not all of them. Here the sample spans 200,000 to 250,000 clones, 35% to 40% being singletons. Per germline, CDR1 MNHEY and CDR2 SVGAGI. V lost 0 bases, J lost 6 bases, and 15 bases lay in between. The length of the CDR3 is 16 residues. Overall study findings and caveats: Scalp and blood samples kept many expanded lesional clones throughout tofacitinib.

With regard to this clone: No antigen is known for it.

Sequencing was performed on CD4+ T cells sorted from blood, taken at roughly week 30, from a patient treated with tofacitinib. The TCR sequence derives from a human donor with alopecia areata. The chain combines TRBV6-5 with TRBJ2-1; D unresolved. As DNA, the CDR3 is TGTGCCAGCAGTTACTCGCCCGGAATTGGGCTCAATGAGCAGTTCTTC. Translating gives CASSYSPGIGLNEQFF.